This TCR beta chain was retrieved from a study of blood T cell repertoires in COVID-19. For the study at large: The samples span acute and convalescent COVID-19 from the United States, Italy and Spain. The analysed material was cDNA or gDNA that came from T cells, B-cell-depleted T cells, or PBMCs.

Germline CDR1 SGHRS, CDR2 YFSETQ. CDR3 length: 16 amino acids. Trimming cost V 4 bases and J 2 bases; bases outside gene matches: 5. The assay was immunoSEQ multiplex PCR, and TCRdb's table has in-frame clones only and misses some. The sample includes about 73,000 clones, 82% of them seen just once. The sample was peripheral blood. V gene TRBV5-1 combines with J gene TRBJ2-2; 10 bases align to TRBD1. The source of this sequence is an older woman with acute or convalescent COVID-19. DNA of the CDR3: TGCGCCAGCAGCCCCGACAGGGGGCTCAACACCGGGGAGCTGTTTTTT. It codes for CASSPDRGLNTGELFF.